Listed below are T cell receptor beta chains from one sample, sequenced in a study of blood T cells in healthy people across ages. TCRdb ran MiXCR on the 5' RACE reads and lists one entry per CDR3 protein. The table includes roughly 800,000 distinct CDR3 sequences, just under 25% detected once. These sequences were also reported in another study, on T cells of mothers and their children.

The sequencing sample was made of blood. These receptors originate from a boy under 18 in good health. The CDR3 runs from the conserved cysteine through the conserved F or W. The D gene is left open where the match is weak. Size tells how often a clone was seen (once, few, many) or the class of an expanded clone, and some rows leave it out.

v_gene,len,abundance,j_gene,d_gene,CDR3nt,CDR3aa
TRBV29-1,14,few,TRBJ2-7,NA,TGCAGCGCCCACGGAGGGCAAAATCCCTACGAGCAGTACTTC,CSAHGGQNPYEQYF
TRBV12-3/TRBV12-4,15,NA,TRBJ2-5,NA,TGTGCCAGCAGTTTTGGTGGGGGGGCCGCGGAGACCCAGTACTTC,CASSFGGGAAETQYF
TRBV29-1,12,NA,TRBJ1-2,TRBD1,TGCAGCGCTATGGGACAGGAGAATGGCTACACCTTC,CSAMGQENGYTF
TRBV14,16,NA,TRBJ2-3,NA,TGTGCCAGCAGCCCCGTTATGGGACTGGACATAGATACGCAGTATTTT,CASSPVMGLDIDTQYF
TRBV5-6,15,NA,TRBJ2-7,NA,TGTGCCAGCAGCTTCTGGACACCCTCCGACTACGAGCAGTACTTC,CASSFWTPSDYEQYF
TRBV2,14,NA,TRBJ2-1,TRBD2,TGTGCCAGTAGACCGGGAGGGCCCTACAATGAGCAGCTCTTC,CASRPGGPYNEQLF
TRBV5-1,13,few,TRBJ2-7,NA,TGCGCCAGCAGTCGGACAGAGTACTACGAGCAGTACTTC,CASSRTEYYEQYF
TRBV7-2,14,many,TRBJ2-7,TRBD2,TGTGCCAGCAGCCTTTTCGGGGGGTCCTACGAGCAGTACTTC,CASSLFGGSYEQYF
TRBV6-1,16,NA,TRBJ2-6,NA,TGTGCCACGGAACGGGGCCCAAACTCTGGGGCCAACGTCCTGACTTTC,CATERGPNSGANVLTF
TRBV28,14,few,TRBJ1-2,NA,TGTGCCAGCAGTCCGTGGACCGTAGAGGAGGGCTACACCTTC,CASSPWTVEEGYTF